Shown below are 7 T cell receptor beta chains from a single sample sequenced in a study of blood T cells in healthy people across ages. Next came a second PCR, run for about 6 to 12 cycles, which used a sample-barcoded 5' primer along with a J-beta primer mix. TCRdb analysed the 5' RACE reads with MiXCR anew, one entry per CDR3 protein. The sample has approximately 1,700,000 distinct CDR3 sequences; roughly two fifths are singletons. Sequencing used blood. The receptors stem from a human donor in good health.

The table lists this clonotype with a few counts. This rearrangement joins TRBV2 to TRBJ2-5, with D uncertain. The V end was cut by 3 bases, the J end by 5 bases, with 10 bases between. CDR1 SNHLY and CDR2 FYNNEI come from the germline V gene. The CDR3 contains 13 residues. The CDR3 loop is CASSELIRETQYF. DNA of the CDR3: TGTGCCAGCAGTGAGCTCATTAGGGAGACCCAGTACTTC.

This clonotype was picked up a small number of times. The rearrangement uses TRBV29-1 and TRBJ2-3; 10 nucleotides match TRBD1. J lost 7 bases, V lost 6 bases, and 10 bases had no gene match. CDR1 is SQVTM, CDR2 ANQGSEA, per germline. This CDR3 has 14 residues. Here the CDR3 reads CSVEGQGSENTQYF. CDR3 nucleotides: TGCAGCGTGGAGGGACAGGGGTCGGAAAATACGCAGTATTTT.

This chain links TRBV12-3 or TRBV12-4 with TRBJ1-2; D is possibly TRBD1 (5 bases). CDR3 length: 16 amino acids. Trimming left V 2 bases short and J 4 bases short, with 17 bases between. The CDR3 DNA reads TGTGCCAGCAGTTTAATCCTTGACAGCTACATCTATGGCTACACCTTC. As protein: CASSLILDSYIYGYTF.

This rearrangement joins TRBV12-3 or TRBV12-4 to TRBJ2-5; D possibly corresponds to TRBD2 (6 bases). V gave up 3 bases and J gave up 4 bases, with 12 bases separating them. The CDR3 spans 14 residues. CDR3 protein: CASSFGSGRETQYF. CDR3 DNA: TGTGCCAGCAGTTTTGGTAGCGGTCGAGAGACCCAGTACTTC.

The genes are TRBV7-9 and TRBJ2-3; 8 bases are a match to TRBD1. Unmatched junction bases numbered 7, after V lost 10 bases and J lost 4 bases. From germline, CDR1 is SEHNR and CDR2 FQNEAQ (reference sequence). This CDR3 contains 13 residues. In nucleotides, the CDR3 is TGTGCCACCCAATTGACAGGGGCAGATACGCAGTATTTT. Encoded protein: CATQLTGADTQYF.

The gene calls are TRBV10-3 and TRBJ1-1; no definite D call. The CDR3 consists of 13 residues. Germline V gene sequence: CDR1 ENHRY, CDR2 SYGVKD. V lost 3 bases, J lost 7 bases, and 12 bases lay in between. The CDR3 loop reads CAISDGRSGEAFF. In nucleotides, the CDR3 is TGTGCCATCAGTGACGGACGGAGTGGTGAAGCTTTCTTT.

This clonotype was recorded a few times. This chain joins TRBV7-9 and TRBJ2-5; D is possibly TRBD2 (6 bases). The CDR3 is made up of 14 amino acids. The germline V and J ends were trimmed by 4 bases and 5 bases, with 14 bases remaining between them. Germline assignment: CDR1 SEHNR and CDR2 FQNEAQ (reference sequence). CDR3: CASSSVPGRETQYF. The CDR3 region has the DNA TGTGCCAGCAGCTCCGTTCCAGGGAGGGAGACCCAGTACTTC.